This entry lists 21 T cell receptor beta chains sequenced from one sample in a study of OX40 agonist ivuxolimab in advanced cancers. Data came from immunoSEQ multiplex PCR; TCRdb stores just in-frame clones and leaves some out. The sample lists roughly 89,000 clones; about 81% were seen once. Source: CD4+ or CD8+ T cells sorted from blood, taken in a trial of the OX40 agonist ivuxolimab. The receptors were gathered from an adult with an advanced solid tumor such as melanoma, head and neck, liver or kidney cancer.

The gene calls are TRBV6-1 and TRBJ2-1, with a possible D match to TRBD2 (7 bases). The germline V gene has CDR1 MNHNS and CDR2 SASEGT. CDR3 length: 15 amino acids. Deletions cut 6 bases from V and 4 bases from J, with 16 bases between. The CDR3 DNA follows: TGTGCCAGCAGCGGGGGGCCAGGAGGGTACAATGAGCAGTTCTTC. It yields the protein CASSGGPGGYNEQFF.

This clone was counted a single time. This rearrangement joins TRBV6-1 to TRBJ2-2, with D hard to call. CDR3 size: 15 residues. Germline assignment: CDR1 MNHNS and CDR2 SASEGT. V lost 2 bases to trimming and J lost 4 bases, with 11 bases between them. The CDR3 sequence: CASSERPATTGELFF. CDR3 DNA: TGTGCCAGCAGTGAAAGGCCAGCTACCACCGGGGAGCTGTTTTTT.

The chain recombines TRBV10-3 with TRBJ2-2, with TRBD2 matching over 12 bases. V lost 9 bases, J lost 3 bases, and 8 bases stayed unmatched. The length of the CDR3 is 16 residues. Looked up from germline, CDR1 is ENHRY and CDR2 is SYGVKD. The CDR3 DNA reads TGTGCCATTCGTTCGACTAGCGGGGGCGACACCGGGGAGCTGTTTTTT. Protein sequence: CAIRSTSGGDTGELFF.

This chain links TRBV28 with TRBJ2-7; weak D call: TRBD1 (6 bases). Looked up from germline, CDR1 is MDHEN and CDR2 is SYDVKM. CDR3 length equals 15 residues. The V gene lost 1 base and the J gene lost 6 bases, with 16 bases spanning the gap. CDR3 region: CASSLFGTMRSEQYF. The CDR3 DNA sequence: TGTGCCAGCAGTTTATTCGGGACAATGAGGTCCGAGCAGTACTTC.

CDR3 sequence (DNA): TGTGCCAGCAGCTTAGCCCTACAGGGGGTAACCGGGGAGCTGTTTTTT. Its translation is CASSLALQGVTGELFF. The chain combines TRBV7-2 with TRBJ2-2; TRBD1 matches at 8 bases. In germline, CDR1 is SGHTA, CDR2 FQGNSA. The CDR3 runs to 16 residues. Trimming cost V 0 bases and J 5 bases; bases outside gene matches: 5.

This rearrangement joins TRBV28 to TRBJ2-3, with D maybe TRBD2 (5 bases). This CDR3 contains 15 residues. V shed 5 bases and J shed 2 bases, with 14 bases lying between them. Germline CDR1 reads MDHEN; CDR2 reads SYDVKM. DNA of the CDR3: TGTGCCAGCAGTCTCAACCGGGGTTTCACAGATACGCAGTATTTT. It specifies CASSLNRGFTDTQYF.

The V gene is TRBV9, the J gene TRBJ1-1, with D possibly matching TRBD1 (6 bases). Germline values: CDR1 SGDLS, CDR2 YYNGEE. Deletions cut 3 bases from V and 2 bases from J, with 8 bases between. This CDR3 comprises 13 residues. The CDR3 DNA reads as TGTGCCAGCAGCGCGACAGGAAACACTGAAGCTTTCTTT. It specifies CASSATGNTEAFF.

V and J are TRBV4-1 and TRBJ2-6; 7 nucleotides line up with TRBD2. This CDR3 spans 19 amino acids. Germline CDR1 MGHRA, CDR2 YSYEKL. Unmatched junction bases numbered 15, after V lost 5 bases and J lost 2 bases. CDR3 loop: CASSSRKAGEGTGANVLTF. CDR3 nucleotides: TGCGCCAGCAGCTCCCGAAAGGCTGGGGAGGGTACTGGGGCCAACGTCCTGACTTTC.

V is TRBV7-8 and J is TRBJ2-5, with TRBD1 matching 10 bases. Germline loops: CDR1 SGHVS, CDR2 FQNEAQ. V shed 2 bases and J 2 bases; nucleotides not matched to a gene: 2. The CDR3 sequence is 15 residues long. The DNA of the CDR3 is TGTGCCAGCAGCTTACGGACAGGGGGACAAGAGACCCAGTACTTC. Protein sequence: CASSLRTGGQETQYF.

This chain uses TRBV19 with TRBJ2-1, with 7 bases fitting TRBD1. From germline, CDR1 is LNHDA and CDR2 SQIVND (reference sequence). Losses at the gene ends were 10 bases for V and 6 bases for J; bases not matched to a gene: 3. The CDR3 has 11 amino acids. CDR3 DNA sequence: TGTGCCACCTACAGGGGCAATGAGCAGTTCTTC. Residues: CATYRGNEQFF.

CDR3 amino acids: CASSLDPFAGGTNEQFF. The CDR3 coding sequence is TGCGCCAGCAGCTTGGACCCCTTTGCGGGGGGGACCAATGAGCAGTTCTTC. This chain uses TRBV5-1 with TRBJ2-1; 9 bases align to TRBD2. The germline V gene encodes CDR1 SGHRS and CDR2 YFSETQ. V lost 0 bases and J lost 6; bases outside the gene matches: 10. The CDR3 length is 17 residues. The variable domain in full, with the rest retrieved from reference TRBV5-1 and TRBJ2-1, is KAGVTQTPRYLIKTRGQQVTLSCSPISGHRSVSWYQQTPGQGLQFLFEYFSETQRNKGNFPGRFSGRQFSNSRSEMNVSTLELGDSALYLCASSLDPFAGGTNEQFFGPGTRLTVL.

The rearrangement uses TRBV11-1 and TRBJ2-3; 8 bases align to TRBD2. Germline CDR1 is SGHAT and CDR2 is FQDESV (reference sequence). The CDR3 runs to 15 residues. Trimming at V came to 3 bases and at J to 3 bases, leaving 5 bases not matched to a gene. The CDR3 DNA reads as TGTGCCAGCAGCTTTCACAGCGGGGGTACAGATACGCAGTATTTT. Amino acid sequence: CASSFHSGGTDTQYF.

Only a few counts were recorded for this clone. The chain recombines TRBV27 with TRBJ2-7; D assignment may be TRBD1 or TRBD2 (7 bases each). Germline values: CDR1 MNHEY, CDR2 SMNVEV (reference sequence). Between the trimmed V and J ends, which lost 6 bases and 4 bases, there was a span of 19 bases. There are 15 residues in the CDR3. The CDR3 loop is CASSARRQGGYEQYF. CDR3 bases: TGTGCCAGCAGCGCACGACGACAGGGAGGGTACGAGCAGTACTTC.

This clone was seen only once. CDR3 coding DNA: TGTGCCAGCAGGGCCGGGACTAGCGATTACAATGAGCAGTTCTTC. Its protein product is CASRAGTSDYNEQFF. This chain uses TRBV11-1 with TRBJ2-1; 10 bases are shared with TRBD2. Trimming took 6 bases from V and 4 from J; bases not matched to a gene: 6. This CDR3 region has 15 residues. Germline-derived CDR1 and CDR2 are SGHAT and FQDESV (reference sequence).

The rearrangement uses TRBV7-2 and TRBJ2-3; 11 bases fit TRBD2. CDR3 length: 16 amino acids. Germline loops: CDR1 SGHTA, CDR2 FQGNSA. The junction had 7 bases not matched to a gene; V was cut back by 2 bases and J by 6 bases. The CDR3 sequence is CASSLFSGGAIDTQYF. CDR3 DNA: TGTGCCAGCAGCTTATTTAGCGGGGGGGCCATCGATACGCAGTATTTT. Full variable domain (rest looked up from reference TRBV7-2 and TRBJ2-3): GAGVSQSPSNKVTEKGKDVELRCDPISGHTALYWYRQSLGQGLEFLIYFQGNSAPDKSGLPSDRFSAERTGGSVSTLTIQRTQQEDSAVYLCASSLFSGGAIDTQYFGPGTRLTVL.

The chain carries TRBV28 and TRBJ1-1; D is possibly TRBD1 (6 bases). V lost 5 bases and J 4 bases, leaving 17 bases between the germline ends. The germline V gene has CDR1 MDHEN and CDR2 SYDVKM. CDR3 size: 15 residues. The CDR3 region has the DNA TGTGCCAGCAGTCCTCCAACAGGGTTGGCCACTGAAGCTTTCTTT. Translation gives CASSPPTGLATEAFF.

The rearrangement links TRBV5-4 to TRBJ2-1, with D perhaps matching TRBD2 (6 bases). The V gene lost 2 bases and the J gene lost 6 bases, with 15 bases spanning the gap. The CDR3 is 15 residues long. Germline-derived CDR1 and CDR2 are SGHNT and YYREEE (reference sequence). CDR3 sequence (DNA): TGTGCCAGCAGCTTACTAGCAAGTAATTTCAATGAGCAGTTCTTC. Translation: CASSLLASNFNEQFF.

This chain links TRBV19 with TRBJ2-1; TRBD2 matches 8 bases. The CDR3 consists of 17 residues. With 0 bases clipped from V and 8 bases from J, the junction kept 12 bases outside the gene matches. Germline V gives CDR1 LNHDA, CDR2 SQIVND (reference sequence). The CDR3 sequence: CASSIDIIAGWTDEQFF. For the CDR3, the DNA is TGTGCCAGTAGTATAGACATCATAGCGGGGTGGACGGATGAGCAGTTCTTC.

There are a few counts of this clone. J is TRBJ2-2 and V is TRBV14; TRBD1 matches 9 bases. The CDR3 runs 18 residues. In germline, CDR1 is SGHDN, CDR2 FVKESK. With V trimmed by 2 bases and J by 6 bases, 13 bases remained unmatched. For the CDR3, the DNA is TGTGCCAGCAGCCAATCGTGGGGGACAGGGTTTCTGGCCGGGGAGCTGTTTTTT. This translates into CASSQSWGTGFLAGELFF.

The chain uses TRBV5-1 and TRBJ2-5; perhaps TRBD1 as D (6 bases). This CDR3 region has 16 residues. Germline V lookup: CDR1 SGHRS, CDR2 YFSETQ. The V end lost 0 bases, the J end lost 1 base, and 13 bases lay between the germline ends. CDR3 sequence reads: CASSLAGTTIQETQYF. The CDR3 DNA is TGCGCCAGCAGCTTGGCCGGGACAACAATCCAAGAGACCCAGTACTTC.

The CDR3 reads CASSQDFGLGNTEAFF. The CDR3, as DNA: TGCGCCAGCAGCCAAGATTTCGGGCTAGGGAACACTGAAGCTTTCTTT. The chain recombines TRBV4-3 with TRBJ1-1; D unresolved. Trimming pared 0 bases from V and 1 base from J, leaving 12 bases between. Germline loops: CDR1 LGHNA, CDR2 YSLEER. The CDR3 totals 16 residues.